These T cell receptor beta chains were read from a single sample in a study of CD8 T cells in ankylosing spondylitis. TCRdb itself ran the 5' RACE reads through MiXCR, one entry per CDR3 protein. The sample has about 190,000 distinct CDR3 sequences, 10% to 15% seen once; the top ten hold 9.5% to 11%. The sample comprised blood, either unsorted or a sorted T cell fraction (not recorded which). Receptor source: a female donor with ankylosing spondylitis or in good health (not recorded which). Both conserved end residues are part of each CDR3. Fields, in order: D gene, clone size, J gene, V gene, CDR3 protein, CDR3 DNA. The D gene is left open where the match is weak. Size is stated for part of the rows, as once, few or many counts, or as a class when the clone is expanded.

>.|many|TRBJ2-2|TRBV11-2
CASSFVTGELFF
TGTGCCAGCAGCTTCGTCACCGGGGAGCTGTTTTTT
>TRBD2|.|TRBJ2-1|TRBV5-1
CASSPARGRSEQFF
TGCGCCAGCAGCCCTGCTCGCGGGAGGTCTGAGCAGTTCTTC
>TRBD2|few|TRBJ2-7|TRBV5-6
CASSLAGGQTGYEQYF
TGTGCCAGCAGCTTGGCGGGAGGCCAGACGGGTTACGAGCAGTACTTC
>TRBD2|many|TRBJ2-7|TRBV20-1
CSAPRPWGGGEQYF
TGCAGTGCTCCGCGCCCCTGGGGGGGAGGCGAGCAGTACTTC
>.|many|TRBJ2-5|TRBV20-1
CSARQETQYF
TGCAGTGCACGGCAAGAGACCCAGTACTTC
>.|many|TRBJ2-7|TRBV27
CASSPSGGDTTYEQYF
TGTGCCAGCAGTCCCTCGGGCGGGGACACTACCTACGAGCAGTACTTC
>.|.|TRBJ2-2|TRBV4-2
CASSPGTPGTGELFF
TGTGCCAGCAGCCCCGGGACCCCGGGCACCGGGGAGCTGTTTTTT
>.|many|TRBJ1-1|TRBV11-1
CASSLDTLNTEAFF
TGTGCCAGCAGCTTGGACACTTTGAACACTGAAGCTTTCTTT
>.|.|TRBJ2-4|TRBV7-2
CASSLSKNIQYF
TGTGCCAGCAGCTTGAGCAAAAACATTCAGTACTTC
>TRBD2|.|TRBJ2-3|TRBV5-1
CASSGAGVTTDTQYF
TGCGCCAGCAGCGGAGCGGGAGTGACCACAGATACGCAGTATTTT
>TRBD2|few|TRBJ2-1|TRBV30
CAWSGLAGVNRQFF
TGTGCCTGGAGTGGGCTAGCGGGAGTTAATCGGCAGTTCTTC
>.|.|TRBJ1-4|TRBV18
CASSQSPVQGHEKLFF
TGTGCCAGCTCACAGAGTCCCGTACAGGGCCATGAAAAACTGTTTTTT
>.|many|TRBJ1-1|TRBV3-1
CASSPRDRNTEAFF
TGTGCCAGCAGCCCAAGAGATCGGAACACTGAAGCTTTCTTT
>.|few|TRBJ1-6|TRBV11-2
CASSLQERNSPLHF
TGTGCCAGCAGCTTACAGGAGAGGAATTCACCCCTCCACTTT
>TRBD1|.|TRBJ1-4|TRBV20-1
CSARRGTATNEKLFF
TGCAGTGCTAGGCGGGGGACAGCAACTAATGAAAAACTGTTTTTT
>TRBD1|.|TRBJ2-7|TRBV20-1
CSARDDRGSLEQYF
TGCAGTGCTAGAGACGACAGGGGTTCTTTAGAGCAGTACTTC
>.|many|TRBJ2-1|TRBV3-1
CASRLGATDEQFF
TGTGCCAGCAGACTAGGGGCCACCGATGAGCAGTTCTTC
>.|many|TRBJ2-2|TRBV4-2
CASKVGTANTGELFF
TGTGCCAGCAAAGTGGGAACCGCGAACACCGGGGAGCTGTTTTTT
>TRBD1|many|TRBJ2-7|TRBV27
CATGTGDGEQYF
TGTGCCACCGGGACAGGGGATGGCGAGCAGTACTTC
>.|many|TRBJ1-2|TRBV6-2/TRBV6-3
CASSYPADFLANYGYTF
TGTGCCAGCAGTTACCCCGCGGACTTCCTAGCTAACTATGGCTACACCTTC
>.|many|TRBJ1-1|TRBV5-1
CASSPGHGDTEAFF
TGCGCCAGCAGCCCGGGACACGGAGACACTGAAGCTTTCTTT
>TRBD2|many|TRBJ2-7|TRBV20-1
CSASLASGPYEQYF
TGCAGTGCTAGTTTGGCTAGCGGACCGTACGAGCAGTACTTC